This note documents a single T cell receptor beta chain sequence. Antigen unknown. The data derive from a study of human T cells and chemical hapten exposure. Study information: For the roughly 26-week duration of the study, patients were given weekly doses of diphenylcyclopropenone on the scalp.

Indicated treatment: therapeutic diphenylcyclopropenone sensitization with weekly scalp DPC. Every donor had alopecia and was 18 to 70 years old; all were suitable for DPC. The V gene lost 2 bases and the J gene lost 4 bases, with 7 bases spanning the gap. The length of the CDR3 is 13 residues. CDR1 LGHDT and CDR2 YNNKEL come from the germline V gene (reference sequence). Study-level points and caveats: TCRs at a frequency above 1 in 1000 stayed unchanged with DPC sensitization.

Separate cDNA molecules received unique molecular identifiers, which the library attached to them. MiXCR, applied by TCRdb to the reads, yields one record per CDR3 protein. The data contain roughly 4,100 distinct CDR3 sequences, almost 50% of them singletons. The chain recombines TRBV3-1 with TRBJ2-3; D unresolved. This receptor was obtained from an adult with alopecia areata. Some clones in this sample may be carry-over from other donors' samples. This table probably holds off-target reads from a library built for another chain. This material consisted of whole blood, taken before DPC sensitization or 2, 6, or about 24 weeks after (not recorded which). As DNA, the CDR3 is TGTGCCAGCAGCCAATTAGGCGCAGATACGCAGTATTTT. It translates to CASSQLGADTQYF.